This TCR beta chain emerged from a study of tumor-infiltrating lymphocytes in primary liver carcinoma. Looked up from germline, CDR1 is SGHRS and CDR2 is YFSETQ. Trimming pared 6 bases from V and 3 bases from J, leaving 15 bases between. The CDR3 loop spans 14 amino acids. The blood RNA (from unsorted whole blood) was obtained, and germline DNA was also extracted. A primer in the constant region served to generate TCR beta cDNA from roughly 450 ng of total RNA. For TCR beta, libraries were produced by three nested multiplex PCR rounds using slightly modified ARM-PCR. The first two PCR rounds used TRBV1-TRBV30 forward primers with a C-beta reverse primer, around 10 cycles each. Using its own MiXCR run on the multiplex PCR reads, TCRdb lists one record per CDR3 protein. The repertoire has hundreds of thousands of distinct CDR3 sequences, nearly 60% of them found once; the top ten carry 15% to 20%.

This TCR came from a young woman with primary liver carcinoma and hepatitis B virus infection. The chain has TRBV5-1 and TRBJ1-1; D uncertain. Sequences were obtained from peripheral blood. The CDR3: CASNAGGFDTEAFF. The CDR3 DNA reads TGCGCCAGCAACGCGGGAGGGTTTGACACTGAAGCTTTCTTT.